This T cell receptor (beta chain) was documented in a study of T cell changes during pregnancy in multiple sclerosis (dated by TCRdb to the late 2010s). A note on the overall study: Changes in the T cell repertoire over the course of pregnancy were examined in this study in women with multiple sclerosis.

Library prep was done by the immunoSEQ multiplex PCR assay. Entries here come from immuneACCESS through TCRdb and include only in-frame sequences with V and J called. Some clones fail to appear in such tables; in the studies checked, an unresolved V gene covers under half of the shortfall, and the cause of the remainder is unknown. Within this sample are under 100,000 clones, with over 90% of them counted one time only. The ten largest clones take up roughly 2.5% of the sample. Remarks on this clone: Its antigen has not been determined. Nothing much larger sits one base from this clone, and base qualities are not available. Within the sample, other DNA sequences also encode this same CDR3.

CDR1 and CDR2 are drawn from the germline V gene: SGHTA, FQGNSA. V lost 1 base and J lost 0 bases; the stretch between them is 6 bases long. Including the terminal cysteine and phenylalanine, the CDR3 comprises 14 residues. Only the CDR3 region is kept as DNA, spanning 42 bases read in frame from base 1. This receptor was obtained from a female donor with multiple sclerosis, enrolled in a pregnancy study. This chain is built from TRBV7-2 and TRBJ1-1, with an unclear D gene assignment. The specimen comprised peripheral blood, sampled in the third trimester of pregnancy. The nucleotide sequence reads TGTGCCAGCAGCTTAGATCGGGTGAACACTGAAGCTTTCTTT. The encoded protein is CASSLDRVNTEAFF. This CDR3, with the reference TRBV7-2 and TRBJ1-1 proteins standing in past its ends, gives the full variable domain GAGVSQSPSNKVTEKGKDVELRCDPISGHTALYWYRQSLGQGLEFLIYFQGNSAPDKSGLPSDRFSAERTGGSVSTLTIQRTQQEDSAVYLCASSLDRVNTEAFFGQGTRLTVV.